The rows below give T cell receptor beta chains drawn from one sample of a study of blood T cell dynamics during melanoma immunotherapy. Assay used: immunoSEQ multiplex PCR; TCRdb lists only in-frame clones, some missing. The table shows 10,000 or so clones, with approximately 91% occurring only once. Sequencing was performed on blood, taken from a patient treated with checkpoint blockade. The origin of the receptors is a human donor with melanoma. Each CDR3 is given without its conserved first and last residue. The order of the fields is V gene, CDR3 length, J gene, CDR3 protein.

>TRBV28|14|TRBJ2-3
ASSLGVSVSTDTQY
>TRBV4-2|17|TRBJ2-7
ASSRPGLAGDGPGYEQY
>TRBV5-1|13|TRBJ2-7
ASRSGLAATYEQY
>TRBV5-1|12|TRBJ2-5
ASSLHLPEETQY
>TRBV11-2|14|TRBJ2-3
ASSLVAGERTDTQY
>TRBV5-4|14|TRBJ1-2
ASSLDRGQLYYGYT
>TRBV18|13|TRBJ2-2
ASSPLSSSTGELF
>TRBV19|13|TRBJ1-3
ASSQQPDSGNTIY
>TRBV5-1|13|TRBJ2-3
ASTGGRAGADTQY
>TRBV27|13|TRBJ2-3
ASSLSGQGADTQY
>TRBV7-2|13|TRBJ2-2
ASSLLRTLTGELF
>TRBV2|13|TRBJ1-4
ASSARQVNNEKLF
>TRBV30|11|TRBJ2-3
AWSPQLADTQY
>TRBV28|13|TRBJ2-7
ASRRTSGGAYEQY
>TRBV4-1|13|TRBJ1-5
ASSWAPGSNQPQH
>TRBV5-5|14|TRBJ2-1
ASSRLAGAGYNEQF
>TRBV19|12|TRBJ1-5
ASKGMGLSQPQH
>TRBV18|12|TRBJ1-1
ASSSGQRNTEAF
>TRBV19|12|TRBJ2-1
ASRPGQGYNEQF
>TRBV7-9|13|TRBJ2-5
ASSLTSGKQETQY
>TRBV5-5|14|TRBJ1-2
ASSLAKWGSNYGYT
>TRBV5-1|15|TRBJ2-3
ASSLDSYSPSTDTQY
>TRBV20-1|9|TRBJ2-7
SARYTLEQY
>TRBV25-1|16|TRBJ2-5
ASSESRTSGKLQETQY
>TRBV28|13|TRBJ1-3
ASSLSQVSGNTIY
>TRBV6-6|12|TRBJ2-7
ASSSPRDSYEQY
>TRBV27|13|TRBJ2-3
ASRVAGGPTDTQY
>TRBV6-1|11|TRBJ1-1
ASTPGGDTEAF
>TRBV28|13|TRBJ2-5
ASSPLTGVHETQY
>TRBV5-8|15|TRBJ2-2
ASSLMGVQGGTGELF
>TRBV25-1|11|TRBJ2-7
ASTSTGSYEQY
>TRBV5-6|12|TRBJ1-6
ASSWGQVHSPLH
>TRBV28|13|-
ASSSRDRVFYEQY
>TRBV7-9|9|TRBJ2-3
ASSFTDTQY
>TRBV19|15|TRBJ2-6
ASRASTRTSGANVLT
>TRBV5-1|15|TRBJ2-4
ASSLGRTGDGKNIQY
>TRBV7-9|12|TRBJ2-7
ASSLAGLVYEQY
>TRBV6-1|8|TRBJ1-1
AAGNTEAF
>TRBV30|11|TRBJ1-2
AWTLDMNYGYT
>TRBV18|11|TRBJ2-5
ASSEREEQTQY